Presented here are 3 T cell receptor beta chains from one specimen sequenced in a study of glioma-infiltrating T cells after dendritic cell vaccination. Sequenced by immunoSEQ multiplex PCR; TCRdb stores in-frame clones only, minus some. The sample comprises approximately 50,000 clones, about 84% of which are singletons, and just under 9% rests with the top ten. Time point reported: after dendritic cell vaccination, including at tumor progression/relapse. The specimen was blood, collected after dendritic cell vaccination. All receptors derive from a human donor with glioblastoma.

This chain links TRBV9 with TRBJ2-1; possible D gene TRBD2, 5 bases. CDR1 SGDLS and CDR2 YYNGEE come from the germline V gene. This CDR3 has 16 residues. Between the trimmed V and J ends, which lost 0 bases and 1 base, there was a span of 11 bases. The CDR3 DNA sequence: TGTGCCAGCAGCGTAGGCACGGGAATGTCCTACAATGAGCAGTTCTTC. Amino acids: CASSVGTGMSYNEQFF.

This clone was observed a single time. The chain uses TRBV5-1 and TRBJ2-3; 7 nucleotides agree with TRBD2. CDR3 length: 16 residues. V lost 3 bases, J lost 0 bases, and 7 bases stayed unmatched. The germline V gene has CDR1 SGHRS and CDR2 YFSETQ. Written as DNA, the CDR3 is TGCGCCAGCAGCTCCGGGACTACTATTAGCACAGATACGCAGTATTTT. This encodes CASSSGTTISTDTQYF.

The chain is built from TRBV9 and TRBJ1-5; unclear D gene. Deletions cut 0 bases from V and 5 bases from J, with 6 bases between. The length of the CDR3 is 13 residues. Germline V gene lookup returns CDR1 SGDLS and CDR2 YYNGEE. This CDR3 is CASSVDRDQPQHF. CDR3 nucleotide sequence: TGTGCCAGCAGCGTAGACAGAGATCAGCCCCAGCATTTT.